This TCR beta chain was found in a study of regulatory T cells in long-lasting Graves disease (TCRdb year 2021). Context from the whole study: Patients with newly diagnosed Graves' disease had been on antithyroid drugs for under 3 months. A total of some 35 samples underwent TCR sequencing: around 13 from persistent and around 20 from newly diagnosed Graves' disease patients. The study was registered as a clinical trial and conducted in China. Patients with persistent Graves' disease were compared with patients with newly diagnosed Graves' disease using TCR sequencing and RNA sequencing of peripheral blood.

Library method: multiplex PCR. Sequenced on an Illumina HiSeq 4000. TCR beta libraries were built with iRepertoire HTBI primers and Arm-PCR amplification of CDR3 regions. Before sequencing, the PCR products went through gel purification. The original pipeline was this. Gene usage analysis of CDR3 amino acid clonotypes used the approximately 62 TRBV and around 13 TRBJ segments found across samples. COPE and FqMerger were used to merge the filtered high-quality paired reads into contigs. BLAST was used to align contigs to the IMGT TRBV, TRBD and TRBJ reference genes, and CDR3 was defined following IMGT. Any clonotype with a frequency above 0.1% was classified as a highly expanded clone. Shannon entropy was used to measure repertoire diversity, and the Gini coefficient was used to measure V-J evenness. Public clonotypes were defined as clonotypes shared by more than one individual. The raw public data were reprocessed by TCRdb itself: fastp quality trimming at Q25, MiXCR clonotype calling, in-frame beta chains only. Rows matching on CDR3 protein sequence are summarized as one entry with the most common DNA and genes. These V and J calls are TCRdb output, not the study's own analysis. The sample contains about 430,000 distinct CDR3 sequences, approximately 15% of them found a single time. 7.8% of the sample is held by the ten biggest clonotypes.

Many counts were recorded for this clonotype. Its recognized antigen is unknown. The record has no base qualities; no much larger clone is one base away. V loses 5 bases of germline sequence and J loses 0 bases, and the interval between the two ends is 11 bases. For CDR1 and CDR2, the germline V gene lists MDHEN and SYDVKM. From the cysteine through the phenylalanine, the CDR3 covers 15 amino acids. This entry keeps only the CDR3 DNA: 45 bases, framed from base 1. Interpreted using the paper, the time point label stands for: newly diagnosed GD, antithyroid drugs for less than 3 months. For both TCR sequencing and RNA sequencing, RNA was extracted from PBMCs in TRIzol. The diagnosis of Graves' disease followed American Thyroid Association guidelines. The patients came from an endocrinology department in Xi'an, China. Each patient gave 8.5 to 9.5 milliliters of peripheral blood, collected in an EDTA anticoagulant tube. Ficoll Paque Plus density gradient separation was used to isolate PBMCs, and no further T cell sorting was performed. RNA quality was checked with an Agilent 2100 Bioanalyzer and agarose gel, and concentration with a NanoDrop 2000.

Summary of the overall study and its limitations: Sequencing and analysis were restricted to the TCR beta chain. As a limitation, the authors acknowledged that the small sample size may reduce accuracy. Compared with newly diagnosed patients, persistent Graves' disease patients had lower TCR Shannon entropy and fewer highly expanded clones, which suggests clonal expansion. Persistent disease showed preferential use of TRBV28, TRBJ1-2 and TRBJ2-5, whereas newly diagnosed disease favored TRBV20-1 and TRBJ2-1. Persistent patients shared more public clonotypes among themselves (2,741) than newly diagnosed patients did (more than 850). Because the primary lesion, thyroid tissue, could not be accessed, the study looked at peripheral blood alone.

This sample was also put to use in a study of T cells in Graves' hyperthyroidism and ophthalmopathy. In that second paper, the authors write: A patient counted as having stable Graves' hyperthyroidism if no progression to ophthalmopathy occurred over 18 months of follow-up. Hyperthyroidism patients were aged 18 to 65 years and newly diagnosed, with disease duration of less than 2 months. Any patient with an uncontrolled infection, another autoimmune disease, pregnancy or lactation was excluded. Diagnoses were established on the basis of clinical symptoms, serum thyroxine and TRAb, thyroid ultrasound, and orbital computed tomography. The TCR CDR3 was subjected to a first round of RT-PCR using the HTBI primer set and the Qiagen OneStep RT-PCR kit. Most expanded thyroid clonotypes (frequency above 0.001) were also detected in blood, a finding suggesting that blood repertoires may reflect thyroid immune responses. A 13 V-J signature model separated ophthalmopathy from stable hyperthyroidism, with 87.88% sensitivity and 81.08% specificity in cross-validation and 80%/75% in testing. In validation, the model predicted progression to ophthalmopathy a median of 6.5 months before onset, with roughly 68% sensitivity and roughly 77% specificity. To identify distinguishing TCR V-J signatures, a discovery cohort of some 100 patients was used, comprising 40 to 45 with Graves' ophthalmopathy and under 60 with stable Graves' hyperthyroidism. Prospective prediction of ophthalmopathy was tested in an independent validation cohort of fewer than 20 hyperthyroidism patients and around 16 patients who later progressed to ophthalmopathy. The approximately 98 discovery patients were randomly divided into training and test sets at a 7:3 ratio. The study also compared thyroid tissue and blood T-cell repertoires from about six Graves' hyperthyroidism patients. Once sampling was done, hyperthyroidism patients were given methimazole at a starting dose of 30 mg daily, whereas ophthalmopathy patients were given high-dose intravenous methylprednisolone. Libraries were constructed in a second round of multiplex PCR, after which size selection and purification were carried out. Paired-end sequencing of the libraries was performed with 100 bp reads on an Illumina HiSeq2000. SOAPnuke was used to process the raw data, throwing out any read that contained adapters or uncalled bases, had a mean Phred below 15, or lacked an exact constant-primer or identifier match. COPE v1.2.5 was used to merge the high-quality paired reads, and each unique nucleotide sequence was defined as a clonotype. MiTCR v1.1 was used to align clonotypes to the IMGT TRBV, TRBD and TRBJ reference segments. Analysis was restricted to V-J combinations with a frequency above 0.0001, which covered about 99% of repertoires. A TCS score was defined as the ratio of F50 (clonal expansion) to E x V (chaos), with BLOSUM62-based TCRdist applied between CDR3 peptides within each V-J. Welch's t-statistics and random forest reduced fewer than 600 V-J features to 10 to 15, which were used in a naive Bayes classifier (R e1071). Sample size was not statistically predetermined, and investigators were not blinded to group allocation. According to the paper, TCR Vbeta CDR3 sequencing was carried out on approximately 140 peripheral blood samples, which came from under 50 ophthalmopathy, fewer than 80 hyperthyroidism and approximately 17 progressor patients.

This receptor was obtained from a middle-aged woman with Graves disease. Donor details come from another sample of the same person, matched by shared clones. This specimen was peripheral blood mononuclear cells (PBMCs), taken at new diagnosis, from a patient treated with antithyroid drugs. The chain couples TRBV28 to TRBJ1-5; the D segment cannot be called with confidence. The sequence in DNA is TGTGCCAGCAGTGTACGAGGGTATAGCAATCAGCCCCAGCATTTT. Its amino acids are CASSVRGYSNQPQHF.